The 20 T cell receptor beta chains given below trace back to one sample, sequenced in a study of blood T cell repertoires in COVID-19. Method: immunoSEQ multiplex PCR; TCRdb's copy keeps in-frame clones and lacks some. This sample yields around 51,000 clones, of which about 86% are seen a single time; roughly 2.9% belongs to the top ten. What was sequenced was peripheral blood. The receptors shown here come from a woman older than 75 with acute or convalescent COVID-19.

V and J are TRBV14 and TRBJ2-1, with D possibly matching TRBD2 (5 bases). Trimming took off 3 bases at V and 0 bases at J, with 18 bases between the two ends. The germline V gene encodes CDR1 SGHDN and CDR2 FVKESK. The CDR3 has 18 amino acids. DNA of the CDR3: TGTGCCAGCAGCCACCCAACTGGACGGGGATACTCCTACAATGAGCAGTTCTTC. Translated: CASSHPTGRGYSYNEQFF.

The chain's CDR3 is CASSQDWGASASQETQYF. In DNA, the CDR3 is TGTGCCAGCAGCCAAGATTGGGGAGCTAGCGCGTCCCAAGAGACCCAGTACTTC. V and J are TRBV3-1 (or the pseudogene TRBV3-2) and TRBJ2-5; D possibly corresponds to TRBD2 (6 bases). V lost 0 bases and J lost 1, with 18 bases in between. CDR3 length equals 18 residues. From germline, CDR1 is LGHDT and CDR2 YNNKEL (reference sequence).

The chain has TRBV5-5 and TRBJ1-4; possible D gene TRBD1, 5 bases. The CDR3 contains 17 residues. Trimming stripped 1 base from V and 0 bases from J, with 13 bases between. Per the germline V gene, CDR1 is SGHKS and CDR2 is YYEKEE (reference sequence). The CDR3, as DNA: TGTGCCAGCAGCTTGTTGACAGAAATAACAACTAATGAAAAACTGTTTTTT. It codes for CASSLLTEITTNEKLFF.

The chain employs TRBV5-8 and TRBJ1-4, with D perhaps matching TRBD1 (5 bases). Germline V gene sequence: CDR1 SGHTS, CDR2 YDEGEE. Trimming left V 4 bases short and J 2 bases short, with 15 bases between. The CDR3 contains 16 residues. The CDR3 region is CASSPAGWGTNEKLFF. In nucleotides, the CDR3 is TGTGCCAGCAGCCCGGCGGGGTGGGGCACTAATGAAAAACTGTTTTTT.

The DNA of the CDR3 is TGCGCCAGCAGCTGGAACAGGGGGCAGGAAGCTTTCTTT. It is translated as CASSWNRGQEAFF. This chain connects TRBV5-1 to TRBJ1-1, with 9 positions matching TRBD1. V dropped 3 bases and J dropped 8; count of bases not matched to a gene: 5. In germline, CDR1 is SGHRS, CDR2 YFSETQ. The CDR3 length is 13 residues.

The CDR3 loop is CASSPTGTGTYEQYF. CDR3 in DNA: TGTGCCAGCAGCCCGACCGGGACAGGGACCTACGAGCAGTACTTC. The chain uses TRBV9 and TRBJ2-7, with TRBD1 matching over 9 bases. This CDR3 contains 15 residues. V was pared by 4 bases and J by 2 bases, with 7 bases of the junction left unmatched. Looked up from germline, CDR1 is SGDLS and CDR2 is YYNGEE.

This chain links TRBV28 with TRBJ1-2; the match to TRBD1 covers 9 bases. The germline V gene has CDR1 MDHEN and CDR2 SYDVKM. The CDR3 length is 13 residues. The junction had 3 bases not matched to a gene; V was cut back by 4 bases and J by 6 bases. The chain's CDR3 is CASSWDRENGYTF. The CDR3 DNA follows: TGTGCCAGCAGTTGGGACAGGGAGAATGGCTACACCTTC.

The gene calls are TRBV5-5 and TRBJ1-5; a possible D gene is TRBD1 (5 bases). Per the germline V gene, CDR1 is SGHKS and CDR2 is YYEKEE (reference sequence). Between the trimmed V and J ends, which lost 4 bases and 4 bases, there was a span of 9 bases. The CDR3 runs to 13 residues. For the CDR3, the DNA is TGTGCCAGCAGCCTACAGGAAAATCAGCCCCAGCATTTT. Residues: CASSLQENQPQHF.

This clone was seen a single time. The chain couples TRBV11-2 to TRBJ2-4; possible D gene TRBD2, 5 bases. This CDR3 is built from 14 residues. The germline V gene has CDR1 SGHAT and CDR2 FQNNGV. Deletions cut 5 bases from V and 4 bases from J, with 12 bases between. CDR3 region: CASSMAGLKNIQYF. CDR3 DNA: TGTGCCAGCAGCATGGCGGGCCTTAAAAACATTCAGTACTTC.

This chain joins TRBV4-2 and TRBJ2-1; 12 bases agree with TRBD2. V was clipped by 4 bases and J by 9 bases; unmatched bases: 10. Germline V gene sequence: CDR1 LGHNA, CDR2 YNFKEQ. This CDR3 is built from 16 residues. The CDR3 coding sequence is TGTGCCAGCAGCCCCCCTAGCGGGGGGGCGAAGGTTGAGCAGTTCTTC. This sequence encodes CASSPPSGGAKVEQFF.

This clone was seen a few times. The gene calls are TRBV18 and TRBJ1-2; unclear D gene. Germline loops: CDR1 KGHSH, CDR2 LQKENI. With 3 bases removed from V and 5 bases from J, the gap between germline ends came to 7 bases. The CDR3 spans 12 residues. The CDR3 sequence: CASSPRLYGYTF. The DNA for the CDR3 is TGTGCCAGCTCACCCAGACTGTATGGCTACACCTTC. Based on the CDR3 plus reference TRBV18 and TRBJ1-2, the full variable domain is NAGVMQNPRHLVRRRGQEARLRCSPMKGHSHVYWYRQLPEEGLKFMVYLQKENIIDESGMPKERFSAEFPKEGPSILRIQQVVRGDSAAYFCASSPRLYGYTFGSGTRLTVV.

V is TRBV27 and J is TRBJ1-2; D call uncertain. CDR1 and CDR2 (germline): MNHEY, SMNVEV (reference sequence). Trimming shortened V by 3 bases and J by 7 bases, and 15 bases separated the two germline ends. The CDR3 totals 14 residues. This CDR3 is CASSFRESLGGYTF. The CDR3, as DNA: TGTGCCAGCAGTTTCCGGGAATCCCTCGGTGGCTACACCTTC.

The CDR3 spells CASSFRGGEGYTF. CDR3 sequence (DNA): TGTGCCAGCAGTTTTCGGGGAGGTGAGGGCTACACCTTC. This chain connects TRBV27 to TRBJ1-2; D is uncertain. This CDR3 comprises 13 residues. V was pared by 3 bases and J by 8 bases, with 13 bases between. Germline loops: CDR1 MNHEY, CDR2 SMNVEV (reference sequence).

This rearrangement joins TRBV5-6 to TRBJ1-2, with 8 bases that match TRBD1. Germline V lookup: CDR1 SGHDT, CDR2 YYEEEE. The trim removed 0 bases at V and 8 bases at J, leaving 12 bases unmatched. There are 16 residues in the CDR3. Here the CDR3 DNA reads TGTGCCAGCAGCTTGGCCGGACAGGGTGAAGTGGGCGGCTACACCTTC. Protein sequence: CASSLAGQGEVGGYTF.

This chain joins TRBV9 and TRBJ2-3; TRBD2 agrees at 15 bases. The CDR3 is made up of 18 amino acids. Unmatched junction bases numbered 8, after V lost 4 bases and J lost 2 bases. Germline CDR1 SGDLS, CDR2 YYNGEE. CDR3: CASSYRTSGGGPTDTQYF. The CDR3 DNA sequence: TGTGCCAGCAGCTATAGGACTAGCGGGGGGGGACCCACAGATACGCAGTATTTT.

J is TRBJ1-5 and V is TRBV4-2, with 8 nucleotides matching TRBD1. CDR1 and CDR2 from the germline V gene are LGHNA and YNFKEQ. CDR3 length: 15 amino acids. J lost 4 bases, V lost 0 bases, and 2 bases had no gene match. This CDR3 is CASSQDTGGNQPQHF. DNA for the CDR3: TGTGCCAGCAGCCAAGATACAGGGGGTAATCAGCCCCAGCATTTT.

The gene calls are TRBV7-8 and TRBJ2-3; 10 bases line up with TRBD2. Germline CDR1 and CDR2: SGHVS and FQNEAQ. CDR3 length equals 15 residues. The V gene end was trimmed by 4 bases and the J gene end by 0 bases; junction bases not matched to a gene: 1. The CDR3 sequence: CASSWTSGSTDTQYF. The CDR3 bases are TGTGCCAGCAGCTGGACTAGCGGCAGCACAGATACGCAGTATTTT.

The CDR3 DNA is TGTGCCAGCTCACCAGACATGAACACCGGGGAGCTGTTTTTT. Its translation is CASSPDMNTGELFF. The chain links TRBV18 to TRBJ2-2, with D uncertain. The CDR3 length is 14 residues. Trimming removed 2 bases from V and 1 base from J, with 5 bases in between. Looked up from germline, CDR1 is KGHSH and CDR2 is LQKENI. The entire variable domain, with the rest obtained from reference TRBV18 and TRBJ2-2, is as follows: NAGVMQNPRHLVRRRGQEARLRCSPMKGHSHVYWYRQLPEEGLKFMVYLQKENIIDESGMPKERFSAEFPKEGPSILRIQQVVRGDSAAYFCASSPDMNTGELFFGEGSRLTVL.

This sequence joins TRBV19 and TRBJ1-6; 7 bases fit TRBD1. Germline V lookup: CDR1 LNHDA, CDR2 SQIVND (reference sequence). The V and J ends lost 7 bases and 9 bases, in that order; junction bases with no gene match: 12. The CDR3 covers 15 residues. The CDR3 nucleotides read TGTGCCAGTACGGAACAGGGGCCTATGGGTTCACCCCTCCACTTT. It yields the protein CASTEQGPMGSPLHF.

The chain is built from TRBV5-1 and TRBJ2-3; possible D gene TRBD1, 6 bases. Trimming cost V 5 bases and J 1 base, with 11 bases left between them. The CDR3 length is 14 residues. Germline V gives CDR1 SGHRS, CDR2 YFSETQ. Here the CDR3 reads CASSMGQRTDTQYF. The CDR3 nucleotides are TGCGCCAGCAGTATGGGACAACGCACAGATACGCAGTATTTT.